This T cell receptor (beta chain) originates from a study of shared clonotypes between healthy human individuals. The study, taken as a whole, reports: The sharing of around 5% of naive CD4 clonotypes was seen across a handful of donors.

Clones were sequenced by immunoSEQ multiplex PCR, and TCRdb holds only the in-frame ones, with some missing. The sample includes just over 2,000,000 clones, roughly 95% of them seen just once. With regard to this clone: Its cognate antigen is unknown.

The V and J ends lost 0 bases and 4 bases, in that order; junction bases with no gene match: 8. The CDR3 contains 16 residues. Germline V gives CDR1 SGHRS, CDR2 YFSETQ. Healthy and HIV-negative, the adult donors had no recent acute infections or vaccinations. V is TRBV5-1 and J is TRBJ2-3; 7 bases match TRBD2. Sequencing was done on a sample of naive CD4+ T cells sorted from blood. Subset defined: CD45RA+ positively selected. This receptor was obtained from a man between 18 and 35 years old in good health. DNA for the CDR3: TGCGCCAGCAGCTTGGGGTCCGCGGGAGTATCAGATACGCAGTATTTT. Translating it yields CASSLGSAGVSDTQYF.